This T cell receptor beta chain was captured by sequencing in a study of neoadjuvant anti-PD-1 for oral cavity cancer. Study-wide context: Patients without progression received a fourth nivolumab dose around day 43, then surgical resection on days 50-56.

Comment on this clone: What it recognizes is unknown.

Patients were newly diagnosed with stage II-IVA oral cavity squamous cell carcinoma without prior systemic or radiation treatment. The V and J ends lost 10 bases and 0 bases, in that order; junction bases with no gene match: 13. The germline gives CDR1 LNHDA, CDR2 SQIVND (reference sequence). This CDR3 is built from 17 residues. Profiled with immunoSEQ multiplex PCR; TCRdb holds only in-frame clones, not every one. This table has more than 13,000 clones, about 73% appearing once. General observations from the study: Higher pretreatment Treg/Th17 ratios tracked higher pretreatment blood clonality. Only three patients per response group were TCR-analyzed; validation needed.

The source is a person between 35 and 79 years old with oral cavity squamous cell carcinoma. The material was PBMCs, obtained before nivolumab (anti-PD-1) treatment. The rearrangement joins TRBV19 to TRBJ1-4; 8 bases fit TRBD1. CDR3 loop: CATRIGTGPATNEKLFF. The DNA for the CDR3 is TGTGCCACCCGAATCGGGACAGGCCCTGCAACTAATGAAAAACTGTTTTTT.